This entry features one T cell receptor (beta chain) sequence. Its antigen is not identified. Unmatched junction bases numbered 13, after V lost 4 bases and J lost 3 bases. The CDR3 sequence is 18 residues long. CDR1 SGHDT and CDR2 YYEEEE come from the germline V gene. The sample is drawn from a study of T-cell memory formation after mild COVID-19. cDNA libraries for TCR alpha and TCR beta, carrying sample barcodes and UMIs, came from 5'RACE with constant-segment primers. MiXCR, run by TCRdb on the 5' RACE reads, gives a single entry per CDR3 protein. The table has roughly 110,000 distinct CDR3 sequences, 9.5% to 15% seen once. Study outcomes and limitations: A subset of responding clones appeared in pre-infection memory, suggesting cross-reactive memory joined. Mainly in CM and EM were contracting CD4+ clones; CD8+ were in EMRA.

The source material was PBMCs or a T cell subset sorted from them (not recorded which). This TCR was recovered from an adult woman who had mild COVID-19 (a few samples of this study predate the infection). Cell type and time point are not known. V usage is TRBV5-6 and J usage is TRBJ2-3; the match to TRBD2 covers 11 bases. The CDR3 here is CASSLYKRTSGGTDTQYF. The CDR3 DNA reads as TGTGCCAGCAGCCTATATAAGAGAACTAGCGGGGGAACAGATACGCAGTATTTT.